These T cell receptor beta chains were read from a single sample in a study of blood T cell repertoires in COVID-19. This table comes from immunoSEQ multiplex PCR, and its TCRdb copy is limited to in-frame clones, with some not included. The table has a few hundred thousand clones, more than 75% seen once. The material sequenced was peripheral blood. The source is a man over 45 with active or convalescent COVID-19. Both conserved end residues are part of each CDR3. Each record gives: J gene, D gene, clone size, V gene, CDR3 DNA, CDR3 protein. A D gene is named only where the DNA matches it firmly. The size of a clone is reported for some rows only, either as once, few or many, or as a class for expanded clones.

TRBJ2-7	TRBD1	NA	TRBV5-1	TGCGCCAGCAGCTTCCTAGGGGGCGCTTCCGAGCAGTACTTC	CASSFLGGASEQYF
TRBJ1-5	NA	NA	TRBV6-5	TGTGCCGCTGGAACAGGGATCAATCAGCCCCAGCATTTT	CAAGTGINQPQHF
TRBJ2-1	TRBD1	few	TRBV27	TGTGCCAGCAGTTTAGACAGGGTAAGGAATGAGCAGTTCTTC	CASSLDRVRNEQFF
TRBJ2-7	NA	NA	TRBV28	TGTGCCAGCAGTCTGGCGACAGGTTACTCCTACGAGCAGTACTTC	CASSLATGYSYEQYF
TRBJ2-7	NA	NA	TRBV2	TGTGCCAGCAGTGAAGGGGGGCTGTCCTACGAGCAGTACTTC	CASSEGGLSYEQYF
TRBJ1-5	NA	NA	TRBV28	TGTGCCAGGTTATGGGTGGAGAGCAATCAGCCCCAGCATTTT	CARLWVESNQPQHF
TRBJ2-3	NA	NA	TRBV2	TGTGCCAGCAGTGACCAACGACTTGGCACAGATACGCAGTATTTT	CASSDQRLGTDTQYF
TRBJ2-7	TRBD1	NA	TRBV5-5	TGTGCCAGCAGCTTGTTAGGCTCCGAGGGACAGATCTACGAGCAGTACTTC	CASSLLGSEGQIYEQYF
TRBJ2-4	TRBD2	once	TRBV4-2	TGTGCCAGCAGCCAGTTTAGCGGGACCGCCAAAAACATTCAGTACTTC	CASSQFSGTAKNIQYF
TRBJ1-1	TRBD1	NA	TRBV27	TGTGCCAGCAGCCAACAGGGGGCGCTGAACACTGAAGCTTTCTTT	CASSQQGALNTEAFF
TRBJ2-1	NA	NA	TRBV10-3	TGTGCCTCCAGCCCAGGGATCGATGAGCAGTTCTTC	CASSPGIDEQFF
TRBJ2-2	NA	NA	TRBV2	TGTGCCAGCAGTGGGACAGTCGGCGGGGAGCTGTTTTTT	CASSGTVGGELFF
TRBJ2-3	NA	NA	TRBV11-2	TGTGCCAGCAGCTTAGAATTTCAGAGCACAGATACGCAGTATTTT	CASSLEFQSTDTQYF
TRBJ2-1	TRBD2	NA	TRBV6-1	TGTGCCAGCAGTGGCGCGGGGGGGCCTTTTGACAATGAGCAGTTCTTC	CASSGAGGPFDNEQFF
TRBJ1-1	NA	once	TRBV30	TGTGCCTCTCTCCTGGACAAGAACACTGAAGCTTTCTTT	CASLLDKNTEAFF
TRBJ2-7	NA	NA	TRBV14	TGTGCCAGCAGCCGGGGCGTATTTCCCTACGAGCAGTACTTC	CASSRGVFPYEQYF
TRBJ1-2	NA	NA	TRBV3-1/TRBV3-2	TGTGCCAGCAGCCTTGGACAGTTTGGCGGCTACACCTTC	CASSLGQFGGYTF
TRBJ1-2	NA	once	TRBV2	TGTGCCAGCAGTTCGAGCAGGGAGGGTGGCTACACCTTC	CASSSSREGGYTF
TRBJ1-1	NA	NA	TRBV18	TGTGCCAGCTCACCCGGACAGACGAACACTGAAGCTTTCTTT	CASSPGQTNTEAFF
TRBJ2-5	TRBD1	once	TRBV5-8	TGTGCCAGCAGCCTGAAGGACAGGGTAGAGACCCAGTACTTC	CASSLKDRVETQYF
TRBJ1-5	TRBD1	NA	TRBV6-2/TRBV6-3	TGTGCCAGCAGCCCTAGACAGGGGGTGGCCAATCAGCCCCAGCATTTT	CASSPRQGVANQPQHF
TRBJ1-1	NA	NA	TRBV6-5	TGTGCCAGCAGTTACAGGGGCCTCATGAACACTGAAGCTTTCTTT	CASSYRGLMNTEAFF
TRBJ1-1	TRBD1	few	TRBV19	TGTGCCAGTAGTGGACAGGGGCGGGGAACTGAAGCTTTCTTT	CASSGQGRGTEAFF
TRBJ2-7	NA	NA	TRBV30	TGTGCCTGGAGTGTGGGGTTAGCGGCCTACGAGCAGTACTTC	CAWSVGLAAYEQYF
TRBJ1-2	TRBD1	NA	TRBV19	TGTGCCAGTAGTCCACAGGGGGCGGGTGGCTACACCTTC	CASSPQGAGGYTF
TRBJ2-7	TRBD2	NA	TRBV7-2	TGTGCCAGCAGCTCCGGGACTAGCGTCTCCTACGAGCAGTACTTC	CASSSGTSVSYEQYF
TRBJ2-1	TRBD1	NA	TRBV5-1	TGCGCCAGCAGCTTGGGGACAGGGGGCAATGAGCAGTTCTTC	CASSLGTGGNEQFF
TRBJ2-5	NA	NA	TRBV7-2	TGTGCCAGCAGCTTCCAAGGGGGGGGAGAGACCCAGTACTTC	CASSFQGGGETQYF